This TCR beta chain was sequenced in a study of cytotoxic CD8 clonotypes in ibrutinib-treated CLL. Across the whole study: Results showed 24 partial and 2 complete responses; following median around 68 months, approximately 14 remained remitted, about 12 advanced.

Roughly 1.8 micrograms of genomic DNA from cryopreserved PBMCs went into TCR beta libraries. This clone was seen once. Generated by immunoSEQ multiplex PCR, the TCRdb table keeps only in-frame clones and is missing some. The table has approximately 84,000 clones, roughly three quarters seen once. The material sequenced was PBMCs, taken after 12 months of ibrutinib treatment. This sequence originates from a human donor with chronic lymphocytic leukemia.

CDR3 nucleotide sequence: TGTGCCAGCAGTTTATGGGCCAGACCCTACGAGCAGTACTTC. Translated, it gives CASSLWARPYEQYF. J is TRBJ2-7 and V is TRBV27; unclear D gene. CDR1 is MNHEY, CDR2 SMNVEV, per germline (reference sequence). V lost 1 base and J lost 2, with 9 bases in between. There are 14 residues in the CDR3.